In its sample, the clone carrying this TCR beta chain was seen a few times. The CDR3 consists of 12 residues. Trimming shortened V by 6 bases and J by 7 bases, and 10 bases separated the two germline ends. The data were taken from a study of blood T cells in healthy people across ages. Extraction yielded at least 5 micrograms of total RNA per sample. Sample-barcoded 5' priming and a J-beta primer mix drove a second PCR of 7 to 11 cycles. TCRdb itself ran the 5' RACE reads through MiXCR, one entry per CDR3 protein. The sample yields about 830,000 distinct CDR3 sequences, around 68% seen once. The chain has TRBV12-3 or TRBV12-4 and TRBJ1-5, with no clear D. This TCR was recovered from a young man in good health. Material for sequencing was blood. The CDR3 is CASSFGRQPQHF. CDR3 nucleotide sequence: TGTGCCAGCAGCTTTGGGCGGCAGCCCCAGCATTTT.